This T cell receptor beta chain was captured in a study of T cell changes during pregnancy in multiple sclerosis (dated by TCRdb to between 2018 and 2021). At the level of the whole study: The study looked at changes in the T cell repertoire across pregnancy in women with multiple sclerosis.

Receptor libraries were prepared by the immunoSEQ multiplex PCR assay. In TCRdb, the immuneACCESS table is reduced to in-frame sequences with V and J assigned. These tables do not hold every clone; where another copy was compared, an unresolved V gene accounts for under half, and the others remain unexplained. This sample comprises 85,000 to 100,000 clones, roughly 90% of them detected only once. The ten largest clones add up to 0.9% to 0.95% of the sample. The junction shows trimming of 2 bases on V and 2 bases on J, and the gene matches do not reach 7 bases of it. Counted from cysteine to phenylalanine, this CDR3 has 15 amino acids. The only DNA kept is the CDR3, 45 bases in frame from the first base. Based on the germline V gene (reference sequence), the CDR1 and CDR2 sequences are GTSNPN and SVGIG. In regard to this clone: The antigen it recognizes is unknown. No much larger clone exists at a distance of one base, and base qualities are not known.

The sequencing here drew on peripheral blood, taken before pregnancy. The receptor comes from a female donor with multiple sclerosis, enrolled in a pregnancy study. Rearrangement joined TRBV30 to TRBJ2-7, with 9 bases in between that match TRBD2. Here the CDR3 is given as CAWSPLAGSPYEQYF. The DNA sequence is as follows: TGTGCCTGGAGTCCACTAGCGGGCTCCCCCTACGAGCAGTACTTC.